The clone carrying this TCR beta chain appeared many times. Its specificity is not known. The data were taken from a study of T cells in Graves' hyperthyroidism and ophthalmopathy. Study-wide results and caveats: Most thyroid clonotypes expanded above 0.001 were also detected in blood.

The CDR3 regions of TCR beta were amplified from RNA transcripts. TCR CDR3 underwent first-round RT-PCR with the HTBI primer set. Each CDR3 protein gets one entry after TCRdb re-called the multiplex PCR reads with MiXCR. Here the sample spans around 350,000 distinct CDR3 sequences, more than 20% being singletons. Germline V CDR1 and CDR2: SGHRS, YFSETQ. With 4 bases clipped from V and 4 bases from J, the junction kept 6 bases outside the gene matches. The CDR3 totals 15 residues. This TCR was recovered from a man aged 45-65 years with Graves' hyperthyroidism. Sequenced input: blood. The chain uses TRBV5-1 and TRBJ2-1; 9 bases fit TRBD2. Here the CDR3 DNA reads TGCGCCAGCAGCCCCGGACTAGCGTCGTACAATGAGCAGTTCTTC. Protein product: CASSPGLASYNEQFF. Full variable domain (missing parts from reference TRBV5-1 and TRBJ2-1): KAGVTQTPRYLIKTRGQQVTLSCSPISGHRSVSWYQQTPGQGLQFLFEYFSETQRNKGNFPGRFSGRQFSNSRSEMNVSTLELGDSALYLCASSPGLASYNEQFFGPGTRLTVL.